These 5 T cell receptor beta chains came from one sample sequenced in a study of response to subunit inactivated influenza vaccine. MiXCR, run by TCRdb on the RT-PCR reads, gives a single entry per CDR3 protein. Here the sample spans around 320,000 distinct CDR3 sequences, about 20% being singletons. The sequences come from PBMCs from blood, collected approximately 22 months after vaccination. These receptors all stem from a man aged 50-75 years who received an inactivated influenza vaccine.

This clonotype was counted at least ten times. The genes are TRBV20-1 and TRBJ1-5, with TRBD1 as a possible D gene (5 bases). V lost 2 bases to trimming and J lost 6 bases, with 11 bases between them. The germline V gene has CDR1 DFQATT and CDR2 SNEGSKA (reference sequence). This CDR3 has 13 residues. CDR3 region: CSARRREIQPQHF. The CDR3 nucleotides read TGCAGTGCTAGACGCAGGGAAATTCAGCCCCAGCATTTT.

This clonotype was seen once. V and J are TRBV19 and TRBJ2-7, with 7 bases matching TRBD2. Germline assignment: CDR1 LNHDA and CDR2 SQIVND (reference sequence). With V trimmed by 5 bases and J by 2 bases, 9 bases remained unmatched. There are 15 residues in the CDR3. The CDR3 DNA reads TGTGCCAGTAGTCAAGCCAGCGGGGCCCCCTACGAGCAGTACTTC. Translation gives CASSQASGAPYEQYF.

This sequence joins TRBV6-2 or TRBV6-3 and TRBJ2-1; 10 positions agree with TRBD2. Germline V CDR1 and CDR2: MNHEY, SVGEGT. V was clipped by 6 bases and J by 0 bases; unmatched bases: 5. The CDR3 extends over 16 amino acids. In DNA, the CDR3 is TGTGCCAGCAGCCTCACTAGCGGGGCCTCCTACAATGAGCAGTTCTTC. It specifies CASSLTSGASYNEQFF.

This clonotype was counted between two and nine times. The chain employs TRBV4-2 and TRBJ1-6; possibly TRBD1 for D (6 bases). This CDR3 contains 15 residues. Germline CDR1 reads LGHNA; CDR2 reads YNFKEQ. The ends were cut back, 1 base at V and 10 bases at J, with 14 bases in the middle. CDR3 region: CASSQVAQGLSPLHF. DNA for the CDR3: TGTGCCAGCAGCCAAGTAGCACAGGGTTTGTCACCCCTCCACTTT.

This clonotype turned up a few times. The chain uses TRBV20-1 and TRBJ1-5; D is possibly TRBD1 (6 bases). V dropped 0 bases and J dropped 6 bases, with 12 bases sitting between them. From germline, CDR1 is DFQATT and CDR2 SNEGSKA (reference sequence). The CDR3 has 14 amino acids. The CDR3 here is CSAREGGSVQPQHF. CDR3 bases: TGCAGTGCTAGAGAGGGGGGCTCGGTTCAGCCCCAGCATTTT.